One and the same sample provided the 20 T cell receptor beta chains below, sequenced in a study of blood T cell repertoires in COVID-19. Assay: immunoSEQ multiplex PCR; the TCRdb copy retains only in-frame clones and omits some. This repertoire shows about 160,000 clones, under 85% found once; its top ten account for roughly 3.1%. Sequencing was done on a sample of peripheral blood. The receptors shown here come from a man in his 70s with acute or convalescent COVID-19.

In its sample, this clone was seen a few times. The genes are TRBV6-5 and TRBJ2-7, with TRBD1 identical over 7 bases. The CDR3 spans 13 residues. Trimming at V came to 8 bases and at J to 6 bases, leaving 10 bases not matched to a gene. The germline gives CDR1 MNHEY, CDR2 SVGAGI. The DNA for the CDR3 is TGTGCCAGCTCCCGACAGGGATCCGGCGAGCAGTACTTC. Translated: CASSRQGSGEQYF.

The V call is TRBV2, the J call TRBJ1-5; TRBD1 aligns across 8 bases. The ends lost 6 bases at V and 6 bases at J; junction bases unmatched: 7. Germline CDR1 and CDR2: SNHLY and FYNNEI. This CDR3 is 14 amino acids long. As DNA, the CDR3 is TGTGCCAGCAGGGGGGGGACAGGCGTTCAGCCCCAGCATTTT. This gives the protein CASRGGTGVQPQHF.

The genes are TRBV12-3 or TRBV12-4 and TRBJ1-2, with D possibly TRBD1 on 5 matching bases. Trimming pared 1 base from V and 7 bases from J, leaving 10 bases between. CDR3 length: 13 residues. The CDR3 bases are TGTGCCAGCAGTTTAGATCAAGGGGTTGGCTACACCTTC. Translated, it gives CASSLDQGVGYTF.

V gene TRBV7-2 combines with J gene TRBJ2-7; 12 nucleotides line up with TRBD2. CDR1 SGHTA and CDR2 FQGNSA come from the germline V gene. The CDR3 consists of 13 residues. Trimming removed 3 bases from V and 7 bases from J; junction bases left unmatched: 1. The CDR3 coding sequence is TGTGCCAGCAGCTTTGGACTAGCGGGGGAGCAGTACTTC. Translation: CASSFGLAGEQYF.

This sequence joins TRBV12-5 and TRBJ2-2; D gene unclear. The CDR3 has 13 residues. The V end lost 2 bases, the J end lost 6 bases, and 7 bases lay between the germline ends. CDR1 and CDR2 (germline): LGHNT, FRNRAP. In DNA form, the CDR3 reads TGTGCTAGTGGTTTGCGGCAGGCCGGGGAGCTGTTTTTT. Its translation: CASGLRQAGELFF.

V gene TRBV7-9 combines with J gene TRBJ1-2; TRBD1 is a possible D gene (5 bases). V shed 1 base and J shed 3 bases, with 12 bases lying between them. Germline V CDR1 and CDR2: SEHNR, FQNEAQ (reference sequence). The CDR3 sequence is 15 residues long. CDR3 in DNA: TGTGCCAGCAGCTTAGTGGGCAGGGCGGACTATGGCTACACCTTC. Translating gives CASSLVGRADYGYTF.

In its sample, this clone was seen a few times. The chain recombines TRBV28 with TRBJ2-5, with 10 bases identical to TRBD2. Germline lookup yields CDR1 MDHEN and CDR2 SYDVKM. This CDR3 contains 14 residues. The V gene end was trimmed by 3 bases and the J gene end by 5 bases; junction bases not matched to a gene: 3. The CDR3 protein is CASSFSSGSETQYF. CDR3 nucleotide sequence: TGTGCCAGCAGTTTTTCTAGCGGGAGTGAGACCCAGTACTTC.

The V gene is TRBV28, the J gene TRBJ1-4; D may be TRBD1 (6 bases). Germline CDR1 is MDHEN and CDR2 is SYDVKM. V was pared by 6 bases and J by 7 bases, with 15 bases between. There are 14 residues in the CDR3. CDR3 sequence: CASSSQGVSEKLFF. DNA of the CDR3: TGTGCCAGCAGCTCACAGGGTGTCAGTGAAAAACTGTTTTTT.

This rearrangement joins TRBV7-6 to TRBJ1-3; 7 positions agree with TRBD1. Germline-derived CDR1 and CDR2 are SGHVS and FNYEAQ. This CDR3 has 16 amino acids. V was clipped by 2 bases and J by 1 base; unmatched bases: 5. CDR3 DNA: TGTGCCAGCAGCTTATCCCAGGGGGGTTCTGGAAACACCATATATTTT. It yields the protein CASSLSQGGSGNTIYF.

The chain joins TRBV6-5 to TRBJ2-7, with TRBD1 identical over 8 bases. CDR3 length equals 15 residues. The V gene end was trimmed by 6 bases and the J gene end by 4 bases; junction bases not matched to a gene: 11. In germline, CDR1 is MNHEY, CDR2 SVGAGI. CDR3 DNA sequence: TGTGCCAGCAGAAATACAGGGGGACCTGATTACGAGCAGTACTTC. Its translation: CASRNTGGPDYEQYF.

This clone was counted only a few times. The chain joins TRBV28 to TRBJ2-7; 12 nucleotides agree with TRBD2. CDR1 MDHEN and CDR2 SYDVKM come from the germline V gene. Germline trimming cut 7 bases from V and 2 bases from J; bases unmatched to any gene: 3. This CDR3 is 14 amino acids long. This CDR3 is CASKRTSGTYEQYF. The CDR3 nucleotides are TGTGCCAGCAAACGGACTAGCGGGACCTACGAGCAGTACTTC.

This clone was observed once. The genes are TRBV11-3 and TRBJ2-1, with D possibly TRBD2 on 6 matching bases. Per the germline V gene, CDR1 is SGHNT and CDR2 is YENEEA. The CDR3 length is 13 residues. The ends were cut back, 4 bases at V and 7 bases at J, with 11 bases in the middle. CDR3 DNA sequence: TGTGCCAGCAGCTCGGGACTGGAGAATGAGCAGTTCTTC. Protein product: CASSSGLENEQFF.

This clone turned up a few times. The chain couples TRBV28 to TRBJ2-7; TRBD1 agrees at 7 bases. The junction had 7 bases not matched to a gene; V was cut back by 6 bases and J by 2 bases. Germline assignment: CDR1 MDHEN and CDR2 SYDVKM. The CDR3 consists of 14 residues. The CDR3 reads CASSGTVTAYEQYF. In nucleotides, the CDR3 is TGTGCCAGCAGCGGGACAGTGACGGCCTACGAGCAGTACTTC. Using reference TRBV28 and TRBJ2-7 for the parts outside the CDR3, the full variable domain is DVKVTQSSRYLVKRTGEKVFLECVQDMDHENMFWYRQDPGLGLRLIYFSYDVKMKEKGDIPEGYSVSREKKERFSLILESASTNQTSMYLCASSGTVTAYEQYFGPGTRLTVT.

The count of this clone is one. The genes are TRBV5-4 and TRBJ2-3, with D perhaps matching TRBD2 (6 bases). Trimming pared 4 bases from V and 5 bases from J, leaving 17 bases between. There are 15 residues in the CDR3. From germline, CDR1 is SGHNT and CDR2 YYREEE (reference sequence). The CDR3 DNA reads as TGTGCCAGCAGCAGAGCGGGCCCCGGGGAAGATACGCAGTATTTT. As protein: CASSRAGPGEDTQYF.

The rearrangement links TRBV19 to TRBJ1-2; perhaps TRBD1 as D (5 bases). V was trimmed by 2 bases and J by 4 bases, leaving 11 bases between them. Per germline, CDR1 LNHDA and CDR2 SQIVND (reference sequence). The CDR3 has 14 residues. CDR3 DNA sequence: TGTGCCAGTAGTATATCGGGGGAACTCTATGGCTACACCTTC. It yields the protein CASSISGELYGYTF.

CDR3 coding DNA: TGTGCCAGCAGTTACTTTGCAGGTATGAACACTGAAGCTTTCTTT. Its protein product is CASSYFAGMNTEAFF. J is TRBJ1-1 and V is TRBV6-5; unclear D gene. This CDR3 is built from 15 residues. The ends were cut back, 1 base at V and 0 bases at J, with 9 bases in the middle. Germline V lookup: CDR1 MNHEY, CDR2 SVGAGI.

This sequence joins TRBV7-9 and TRBJ2-3; D is perhaps TRBD2 (6 bases). V was clipped by 6 bases and J by 8 bases, with 21 bases between them. CDR1 and CDR2 from the germline V gene are SEHNR and FQNEAQ (reference sequence). The length of the CDR3 is 15 residues. CDR3 sequence reads: CASRPSGGKSGTQYF. In DNA, the CDR3 is TGTGCCAGCAGGCCATCCGGAGGGAAGAGTGGTACGCAGTATTTT.

This rearrangement joins TRBV24-1 to TRBJ2-2, with D perhaps TRBD1 (5 bases). This CDR3 comprises 14 residues. The germline V gene has CDR1 KGHDR and CDR2 SFDVKD. Trimming took off 4 bases at V and 3 bases at J, with 8 bases between the two ends. This CDR3 reads CATSDPGYTGELFF. The DNA for the CDR3 is TGTGCCACCAGTGACCCAGGGTACACCGGGGAGCTGTTTTTT.

CDR3 region: CASSYGGGDTDTQYF. The CDR3 DNA reads TGTGCCAGCAGTTACGGCGGGGGGGACACAGATACGCAGTATTTT. This sequence joins TRBV6-2 or TRBV6-3 and TRBJ2-3; 9 nucleotides match TRBD2. The CDR3 loop spans 15 amino acids. V was clipped by 2 bases and J by 2 bases; unmatched bases: 2. CDR1 and CDR2 (germline): MNHEY, SVGEGT.

V is TRBV6-6 and J is TRBJ1-2, with 8 bases fitting TRBD1. The CDR3 is 14 residues long. Trimming removed 6 bases from V and 3 bases from J; junction bases left unmatched: 6. CDR1 and CDR2 from the germline V gene are MNHNY and SVGAGI (reference sequence). CDR3 loop: CASSRQGLDYGYTF. As DNA, the CDR3 is TGTGCCAGCAGCCGACAGGGGTTAGACTATGGCTACACCTTC.